This T cell receptor beta chain is from a study of blood T cell repertoires in COVID-19. Study-level information: The analysed material was cDNA or gDNA that came from T cells, B-cell-depleted T cells, or PBMCs.

Participants came from 24 US areas, aged about 18 to 95 years. The CDR3 loop spans 13 amino acids. V was clipped by 4 bases and J by 6 bases, with 10 bases between them. Germline V gene data show CDR1 as MNHEY and CDR2 as SVGAGI. Original processing notes: How many nucleated cells were present was estimated from reference gene primer amplification. This table comes from immunoSEQ multiplex PCR, and its TCRdb copy is limited to in-frame clones, with some not included. That table is the source of V, J and clone size, and D and trimming were worked out from the DNA. Of fewer than 400,000 clones in the sample, about nine tenths were seen once.

This sequence was found in a young man who had recovered from COVID-19. The sample consisted of PBMCs or T cells enriched from blood (not recorded which). The chain joins TRBV6-5 to TRBJ2-1; possible D gene TRBD2, 5 bases. DNA for the CDR3: TGTGCCAGCAGTTCCCACGGAGGCAATGAGCAGTTCTTC. Translating gives CASSSHGGNEQFF.